This T cell receptor beta chain was recovered during a study of response to subunit inactivated influenza vaccine. Points on this clonotype: Its target is not known.

TCRdb passed the RT-PCR reads through MiXCR, listing each CDR3 protein once. This sample has 500,000 to 600,000 distinct CDR3 sequences, with roughly 15% found just once. The CDR3 is made up of 13 amino acids. Deletions cut 6 bases from V and 6 bases from J, with 12 bases between. Findings and caveats of the study: The authors suggested that few new T cells are recruited per seasonal influenza vaccination.

This sequence joins TRBV12-3 or TRBV12-4 and TRBJ2-1, with D possibly matching TRBD1 (5 bases). The TCR originated in a man aged 50-60 years who received an inactivated influenza vaccine. The sample was PBMCs from blood, taken about 13 days after vaccination. Written as DNA, the CDR3 is TGTGCCAGCAGGGACGGACACCTCAATGAGCAGTTCTTC. It specifies CASRDGHLNEQFF.